The clone carrying this T cell receptor beta chain has just one count. Its antigen remains unknown. This sample is part of a study of graft-versus-host responses after intestinal transplantation. Germline loops: CDR1 DFQATT, CDR2 SNEGSKA (reference sequence). V was pared by 6 bases and J by 6 bases, with 9 bases between. The CDR3 covers 11 residues. Repertoires were generated with immunoSEQ multiplex PCR, while TCRdb's copy carries only in-frame clones and drops some. The top ten clones hold 0.23% of a sample with some 48,000 clones, roughly 95% of them seen once. This receptor was taken from a human donor who was the organ donor for an intestinal transplant. Sequences were derived from unstimulated CD8+ T cells sorted from spleen or lymph node cells, sampled before transplant. The V gene is TRBV20-1, the J gene TRBJ1-5; D unresolved. CDR3 protein: CSALLGQPQHF. The CDR3 region has the DNA TGCAGTGCGCTATTGGGTCAGCCCCAGCATTTT.